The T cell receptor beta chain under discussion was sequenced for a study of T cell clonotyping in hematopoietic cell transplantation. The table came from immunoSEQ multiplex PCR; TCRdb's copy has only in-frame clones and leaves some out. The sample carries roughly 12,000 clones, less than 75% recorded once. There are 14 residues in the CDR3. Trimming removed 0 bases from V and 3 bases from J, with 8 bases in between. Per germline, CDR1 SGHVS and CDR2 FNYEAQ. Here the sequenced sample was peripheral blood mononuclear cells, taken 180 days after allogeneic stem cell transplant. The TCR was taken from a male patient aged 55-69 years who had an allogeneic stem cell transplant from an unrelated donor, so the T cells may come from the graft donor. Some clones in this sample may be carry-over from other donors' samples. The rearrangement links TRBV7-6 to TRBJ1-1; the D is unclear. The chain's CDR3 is CASSLAGIDTEAFF. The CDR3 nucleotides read TGTGCCAGCAGCTTAGCGGGGATTGACACTGAAGCTTTCTTT.